These T cell receptor beta chains were read from a single sample in a study of OX40 agonist ivuxolimab in advanced cancers. Sequencing used immunoSEQ multiplex PCR; TCRdb keeps in-frame clones, though not all of them. This sample carries around 50,000 clones, over 75% of them seen once, and the ten largest clones take around 0.61%. The input for sequencing was CD4+ or CD8+ T cells sorted from blood, taken in a trial of the OX40 agonist ivuxolimab. The receptors come from an adult with an advanced solid tumor such as melanoma, head and neck, liver or kidney cancer. CDR3s include the opening cysteine and the closing phenylalanine or tryptophan. The order of the fields is J gene, clone size, V gene, D gene, CDR3 DNA, CDR3 protein. The D gene is left open where the match is weak. A row's size may be missing; if present it is once, few, many or a size class.

TRBJ2-7	once	TRBV6-1	TRBD2	TGTGCCAGCAGGGTTAGCGGGACTACCTACGAGCAGTACTTC	CASRVSGTTYEQYF
TRBJ2-5	once	TRBV5-6	TRBD2	TGTGCCAGCAGCGGGGGACTAGGGAAAGAGACCCAGTACTTC	CASSGGLGKETQYF
TRBJ2-7	NA	TRBV4-1	TRBD2	TGCGCCAGCAGCCATCCTCGGTCCGGGAGGGCCTCCTACGAGCAGTACTTC	CASSHPRSGRASYEQYF
TRBJ2-5	NA	TRBV15	TRBD1	TGTGCCACCAGCAGAGATTTTTGGACAGGGGTAGAGACCCAGTACTTC	CATSRDFWTGVETQYF
TRBJ2-3	NA	TRBV11-2	NA	TGTGCCAGCAGCTTAGGGGGTGGTACGCAGTATTTT	CASSLGGGTQYF
TRBJ2-3	NA	TRBV7-9	NA	TGTGCCAGCAGCTTAAGCCCGATCACAGATACGCAGTATTTT	CASSLSPITDTQYF
TRBJ2-5	NA	TRBV5-1	NA	TGCGCCAGCAGCTTGTTCGGGAGTGGAGAGACCCAGTACTTC	CASSLFGSGETQYF
TRBJ2-3	NA	TRBV7-8	TRBD2	TGTGCCAGCAGCCACTGGGGCCTAGCGGGCTCTTCAGATACGCAGTATTTT	CASSHWGLAGSSDTQYF
TRBJ2-5	NA	TRBV19	NA	TGTGCCAGTAGTATAGGGATTGCGAGGTACCAAGAGACCCAGTACTTC	CASSIGIARYQETQYF
TRBJ2-2	NA	TRBV15	NA	TGTGCCACCAGCAGAGATATAAGGGTGGGGGAGCTGTTTTTT	CATSRDIRVGELFF
TRBJ2-3	NA	TRBV6-1	TRBD2	TGTGCCAGCAGTGAGGGGACTAGTGGGGATACGCAGTATTTT	CASSEGTSGDTQYF
TRBJ1-5	once	TRBV30	NA	TGTGCCTGGAGTGTAAAGGGGAATCAGCCCCAGCATTTT	CAWSVKGNQPQHF
TRBJ1-1	NA	TRBV7-2	NA	TGTGCCAGCAGCTCAGGCTTGGGAGGCACTGAAGCTTTCTTT	CASSSGLGGTEAFF
TRBJ2-7	NA	TRBV6-5	TRBD2	TGTGCCAGCAGACCGCCGGGACTAGCGACCTACGAGCAGTACTTC	CASRPPGLATYEQYF
TRBJ2-7	NA	TRBV5-1	TRBD1	TGCGCCAGCGGACCAACAGGGGGAGCCTACGAGCAGTACTTC	CASGPTGGAYEQYF
TRBJ2-3	NA	TRBV11-2	TRBD1	TGTGCCAGCAGCTTAGGCCAGGGGGCGGGAGATACGCAGTATTTT	CASSLGQGAGDTQYF
TRBJ1-2	NA	TRBV4-2	TRBD1	TGTGCCAGCAGCCCTAATCTGGGACAGATTGGCTACACCTTC	CASSPNLGQIGYTF
TRBJ1-2	NA	TRBV5-1	TRBD1	TGCGCCAGCAGCCCCGGACAGGGGATTCATGGCTACACCTTC	CASSPGQGIHGYTF